What follows are 20 T cell receptor beta chains derived from one specimen sequenced in a study of cytomegalovirus exposure and HLA in healthy donors. PCR used 60 Vbeta primers and 13 Jbeta primers. Clones were read by immunoSEQ multiplex PCR, and TCRdb kept only the in-frame ones, dropping some. The data hold under 200,000 clones, with approximately 84% observed a single time. Sequencing was done on a sample of PBMCs. All receptors derive from a man in his forties or fifties in good health and CMV-seropositive.

The J gene is TRBJ2-7, the V gene TRBV5-5, with a weak D call TRBD2 (6 bases). From germline, CDR1 is SGHKS and CDR2 YYEKEE (reference sequence). V gave up 1 base and J gave up 6 bases, with 11 bases separating them. CDR3 length: 13 amino acids. CDR3 sequence: CASSLLSGGEQYF. In DNA form, the CDR3 reads TGTGCCAGCAGCTTGTTATCCGGGGGCGAGCAGTACTTC.

This chain uses TRBV5-4 with TRBJ1-2; D call uncertain. The CDR3 loop spans 16 amino acids. V gave up 4 bases and J gave up 4 bases, with 20 bases separating them. Germline CDR1 reads SGHNT; CDR2 reads YYREEE (reference sequence). CDR3 region: CASSPEPEVYVYGYTF. The CDR3 DNA reads TGTGCCAGCAGCCCCGAACCCGAGGTCTATGTCTATGGCTACACCTTC.

V gene TRBV5-1 combines with J gene TRBJ1-6, with D perhaps TRBD1 (6 bases). CDR1 is SGHRS, CDR2 YFSETQ, per germline. The ends were cut back, 3 bases at V and 0 bases at J, with 13 bases in the middle. The CDR3 totals 17 residues. CDR3 bases: TGCGCCAGCAGCTGGACAGTCCCGAGCTCCTATAATTCACCCCTCCACTTT. This codes for CASSWTVPSSYNSPLHF.

This clone was counted only a few times. The chain has TRBV4-1 and TRBJ1-4; D remains unclear. V was cut by 0 bases and J by 7 bases, with 15 bases left in between. The CDR3 sequence is 16 residues long. Germline-derived CDR1 and CDR2 are MGHRA and YSYEKL. This CDR3 reads CASSQDEAGRGEKLFF. In nucleotides, the CDR3 is TGCGCCAGCAGCCAAGATGAGGCCGGACGGGGTGAAAAACTGTTTTTT.

The J gene is TRBJ2-3, the V gene TRBV28; the match to TRBD1 covers 9 bases. The CDR3 is 16 residues long. Trimming cost V 4 bases and J 2 bases; bases outside gene matches: 7. Germline CDR1 MDHEN, CDR2 SYDVKM. CDR3 DNA sequence: TGTGCCAGCAGTTCGGGACAGGGCTCCTTCACAGATACGCAGTATTTT. This codes for CASSSGQGSFTDTQYF.

The chain is built from TRBV7-8 and TRBJ2-3, with D possibly matching TRBD2 (5 bases). The CDR3 length is 17 residues. Trimming took 0 bases from V and 5 from J, leaving 18 bases between them. CDR1 and CDR2 from the germline V gene are SGHVS and FQNEAQ. In nucleotides, the CDR3 is TGTGCCAGCAGCTTAGCGCGCACTACCTCAACTAGAGATACGCAGTATTTT. It is translated as CASSLARTTSTRDTQYF.

This rearrangement joins TRBV4-3 to TRBJ2-3; 9 bases map to TRBD2. J gave up 1 base and V 0 bases, and 5 bases lay outside the gene matches. The germline CDR1 and CDR2 sequences are LGHNA and YSLEER. The CDR3 runs 17 residues. CDR3 region: CASSQDPSGTRTDTQYF. The CDR3 DNA follows: TGCGCCAGCAGCCAAGATCCTAGCGGGACCCGCACAGATACGCAGTATTTT.

This clone was observed a handful of times. The chain is built from TRBV5-1 and TRBJ2-7; 7 nucleotides align to TRBD1. With 3 bases clipped from V and 2 bases from J, the junction kept 5 bases outside the gene matches. This CDR3 spans 14 amino acids. CDR1 SGHRS and CDR2 YFSETQ come from the germline V gene. The CDR3 loop reads CASSSGQVPYEQYF. The CDR3 DNA is TGCGCCAGCAGCTCCGGACAGGTACCCTACGAGCAGTACTTC. The entire variable domain, with the rest obtained from reference TRBV5-1 and TRBJ2-7, is as follows: KAGVTQTPRYLIKTRGQQVTLSCSPISGHRSVSWYQQTPGQGLQFLFEYFSETQRNKGNFPGRFSGRQFSNSRSEMNVSTLELGDSALYLCASSSGQVPYEQYFGPGTRLTVT.

The CDR3: CAWTRIMNTEAFF. The CDR3 nucleotides are TGTGCCTGGACCAGGATCATGAACACTGAAGCTTTCTTT. This chain joins TRBV30 and TRBJ1-1, with D unresolved. Trimming shortened V by 4 bases and J by 0 bases, and 9 bases separated the two germline ends. Germline CDR1 reads GTSNPN; CDR2 reads SVGIG (reference sequence). This CDR3 is built from 13 residues.

V is TRBV5-6 and J is TRBJ2-7; D not resolved. The V end lost 6 bases, the J end lost 2 bases, and 12 bases lay between the germline ends. Germline CDR1 reads SGHDT; CDR2 reads YYEEEE. This CDR3 is built from 13 residues. CDR3 nucleotide sequence: TGTGCCAGCAAAGAGACAAGTACCTACGAGCAGTACTTC. It translates to CASKETSTYEQYF.

The chain joins TRBV9 to TRBJ1-5; 7 nucleotides align to TRBD1. The trim removed 3 bases at V and 7 bases at J, leaving 7 bases unmatched. The CDR3 is 14 residues long. The germline gives CDR1 SGDLS, CDR2 YYNGEE. The DNA for the CDR3 is TGTGCCAGCAGCGGCAGGGGGTCGGGACAGCCCCAGCATTTT. Its translation: CASSGRGSGQPQHF.

This rearrangement joins TRBV7-3 to TRBJ2-1; TRBD2 agrees at 12 bases. The CDR3 covers 15 residues. Looked up from germline, CDR1 is SGHTA and CDR2 is FQGTGA. The V gene end was trimmed by 2 bases and the J gene end by 9 bases; junction bases not matched to a gene: 5. For the CDR3, the DNA is TGTGCCAGCAGCTTATCTAGCGGGAGGGCCTCTGAGCAGTTCTTC. Encoded protein: CASSLSSGRASEQFF. The entire variable domain, with the rest obtained from reference TRBV7-3 and TRBJ2-1, is as follows: GAGVSQTPSNKVTEKGKYVELRCDPISGHTALYWYRQSLGQGPEFLIYFQGTGAADDSGLPNDRFFAVRPEGSVSTLKIQRTERGDSAVYLCASSLSSGRASEQFFGPGTRLTVL.

This clone occurred a few times. The chain links TRBV6-4 to TRBJ2-3; 7 nucleotides agree with TRBD2. The ends lost 3 bases at V and 2 bases at J; junction bases unmatched: 5. Germline V gene sequence: CDR1 MRHNA, CDR2 SNTAGT. This CDR3 is built from 15 residues. In DNA, the CDR3 is TGTGCCAGCAGTGATAGCGGGTCGAACACAGATACGCAGTATTTT. It is translated as CASSDSGSNTDTQYF.

The chain has TRBV7-6 and TRBJ1-5; 8 nucleotides line up with TRBD1. CDR1 and CDR2 (germline): SGHVS, FNYEAQ. The CDR3 extends over 15 amino acids. V was pared by 5 bases and J by 2 bases, with 5 bases of the junction left unmatched. CDR3 nucleotide sequence: TGTGCCAGCAGCCCAGGGGGCAACGGCAATCAGCCCCAGCATTTT. Translation: CASSPGGNGNQPQHF.

This clone was detected only a few times. This chain joins TRBV6-1 and TRBJ1-2; possibly TRBD1 for D (6 bases). Germline V gene data show CDR1 as MNHNS and CDR2 as SASEGT. The V end was cut by 6 bases, the J end by 2 bases, with 16 bases between. This CDR3 has 15 amino acids. The CDR3 DNA is TGTGCCAGCAGAGGGACACCAAGCCCCAACTATGGCTACACCTTC. As protein: CASRGTPSPNYGYTF.

This clone appeared a few times. J is TRBJ2-1 and V is TRBV7-6, with 7 bases fitting TRBD2. This CDR3 has 19 residues. V lost 1 base and J lost 0; bases outside the gene matches: 12. Germline assignment: CDR1 SGHVS and CDR2 FNYEAQ. The CDR3 here is CASSLGGASGPSSYNEQFF. CDR3 nucleotide sequence: TGTGCCAGCAGCTTAGGTGGAGCTAGCGGCCCGAGCTCCTACAATGAGCAGTTCTTC.

The chain recombines TRBV29-1 with TRBJ2-2; 10 bases fit TRBD1. This CDR3 contains 16 residues. The germline gives CDR1 SQVTM, CDR2 ANQGSEA. With 1 base clipped from V and 0 bases from J, the junction kept 2 bases outside the gene matches. The CDR3 loop is CSVEGDRGTNTGELFF. CDR3 bases: TGCAGCGTTGAAGGGGACAGGGGCACGAACACCGGGGAGCTGTTTTTT.

The CDR3 bases are TGCAGCGTTGAAAATATACTAGCGGGCACAGATACGCAGTATTTT. Protein sequence: CSVENILAGTDTQYF. This chain connects TRBV29-1 to TRBJ2-3; TRBD2 agrees at 8 bases. Germline V gives CDR1 SQVTM, CDR2 ANQGSEA. V trimming: 2 bases; J trimming: 1 base; junction bases outside the gene matches: 5. This CDR3 comprises 15 residues.

The V and J genes are TRBV9 and TRBJ2-2; a possible D gene is TRBD2 (5 bases). From germline, CDR1 is SGDLS and CDR2 YYNGEE. With 4 bases removed from V and 3 bases from J, the gap between germline ends came to 7 bases. This CDR3 is built from 13 residues. CDR3 bases: TGTGCCAGCAGCCCGGGATACACCGGGGAGCTGTTTTTT. Translation gives CASSPGYTGELFF.

The chain couples TRBV19 to TRBJ1-1; 8 nucleotides align to TRBD1. Germline V gives CDR1 LNHDA, CDR2 SQIVND (reference sequence). CDR3 size: 13 residues. Germline trimming cut 3 bases from V and 7 bases from J; bases unmatched to any gene: 4. The CDR3 protein is CASSIGQGGEAFF. As DNA, the CDR3 is TGTGCCAGTAGTATCGGACAGGGAGGTGAAGCTTTCTTT. The full variable domain, with the rest looked up from reference TRBV19 and TRBJ1-1, is DGGITQSPKYLFRKEGQNVTLSCEQNLNHDAMYWYRQDPGQGLRLIYYSQIVNDFQKGDIAEGYSVSREKKESFPLTVTSAQKNPTAFYLCASSIGQGGEAFFGQGTRLTVV.